This T cell receptor beta chain is from a study of tumor T cells in aggressive B-cell lymphoma. Libraries were prepared by immunoSEQ multiplex PCR; TCRdb keeps only in-frame clonotypes and omits some of them. Seen here are 2,600 or so clones, 82% observed once, and the top ten hold 4.3%. From germline, CDR1 is MNHEY and CDR2 SVGAGI. The V and J ends lost 4 bases and 3 bases, in that order; junction bases with no gene match: 9. This CDR3 is built from 16 residues. The sequence was collected from an adult with diffuse large B cell lymphoma. Sample: tumor tissue. V usage is TRBV6-5 and J usage is TRBJ2-7; 10 nucleotides match TRBD2. The CDR3 bases are TGTGCCAGCAGTTCGCCGAGCGTAGCGGGAGGCTACGAGCAGTACTTC. Residues: CASSSPSVAGGYEQYF.